The 2 T cell receptor beta chains presented below share a single source sample, sequenced in a study of cytomegalovirus exposure and HLA in healthy donors. This table comes from immunoSEQ multiplex PCR, and its TCRdb copy is limited to in-frame clones, with some not included. The repertoire holds some 100,000 clones, with about 91% as singletons. Sequencing input: PBMCs. The origin of the receptors is a young man in good health and CMV-seronegative.

This clone showed up just once. CDR3 sequence: CASKTGSSYEQYF. The CDR3, as DNA: TGTGCCAGCAAAACAGGGAGCTCCTACGAGCAGTACTTC. V and J are TRBV5-4 and TRBJ2-7; weak D call: TRBD1 (6 bases). V shed 6 bases and J shed 0 bases, with 10 bases lying between them. The germline CDR1 and CDR2 sequences are SGHNT and YYREEE (reference sequence). The CDR3 runs to 13 residues.

V and J are TRBV10-2 and TRBJ1-5; no firm D call. This CDR3 is built from 13 residues. V lost 4 bases, J lost 4 bases, and 8 bases lay in between. Per the germline V gene, CDR1 is WSHSY and CDR2 is SAAADI. In DNA form, the CDR3 reads TGCGCCAGCAGTGGGACTCAAAATCAGCCCCAGCATTTT. Encoded protein: CASSGTQNQPQHF.